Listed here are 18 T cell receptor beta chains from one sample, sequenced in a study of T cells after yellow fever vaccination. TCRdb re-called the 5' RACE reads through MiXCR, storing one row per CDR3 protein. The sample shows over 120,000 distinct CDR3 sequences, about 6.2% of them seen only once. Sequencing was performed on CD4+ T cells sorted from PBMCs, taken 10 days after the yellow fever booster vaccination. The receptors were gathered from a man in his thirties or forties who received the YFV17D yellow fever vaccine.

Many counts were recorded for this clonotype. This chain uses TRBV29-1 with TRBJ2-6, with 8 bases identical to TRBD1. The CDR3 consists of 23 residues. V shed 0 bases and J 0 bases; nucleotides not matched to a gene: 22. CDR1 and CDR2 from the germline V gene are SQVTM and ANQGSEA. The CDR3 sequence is CSVEDYPDRGVLLGCSGANVLTF. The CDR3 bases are TGCAGCGTTGAAGATTACCCAGACAGGGGTGTCCTTCTTGGCTGCTCTGGGGCCAACGTCCTGACTTTC.

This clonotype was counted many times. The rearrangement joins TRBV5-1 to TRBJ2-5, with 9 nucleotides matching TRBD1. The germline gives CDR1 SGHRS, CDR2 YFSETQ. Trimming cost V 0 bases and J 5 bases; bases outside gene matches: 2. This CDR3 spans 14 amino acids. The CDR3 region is CASSLEQGAETQYF. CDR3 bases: TGCGCCAGCAGCTTGGAACAGGGGGCTGAGACCCAGTACTTC.

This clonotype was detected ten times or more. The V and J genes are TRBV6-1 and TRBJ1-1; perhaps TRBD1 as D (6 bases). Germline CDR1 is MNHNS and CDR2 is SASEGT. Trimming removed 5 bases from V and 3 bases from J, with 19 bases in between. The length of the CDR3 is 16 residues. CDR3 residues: CASSPKRIRGDTEAFF. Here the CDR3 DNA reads TGTGCCAGCAGTCCTAAAAGGATCAGGGGAGACACTGAAGCTTTCTTT.

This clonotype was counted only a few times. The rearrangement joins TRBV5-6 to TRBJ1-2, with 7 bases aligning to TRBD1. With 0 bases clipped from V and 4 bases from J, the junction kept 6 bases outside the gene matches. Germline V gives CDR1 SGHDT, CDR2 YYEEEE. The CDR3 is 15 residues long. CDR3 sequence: CASSLVAGGPYGYTF. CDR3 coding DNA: TGTGCCAGCAGCTTGGTAGCAGGGGGTCCCTATGGCTACACCTTC.

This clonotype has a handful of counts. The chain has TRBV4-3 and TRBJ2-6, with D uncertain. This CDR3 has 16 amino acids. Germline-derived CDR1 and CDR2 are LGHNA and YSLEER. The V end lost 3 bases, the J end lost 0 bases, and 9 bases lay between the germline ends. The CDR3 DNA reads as TGCGCCAGCAGCCAGTGGGGAAACTCTGGGGCCAACGTCCTGACTTTC. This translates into CASSQWGNSGANVLTF.

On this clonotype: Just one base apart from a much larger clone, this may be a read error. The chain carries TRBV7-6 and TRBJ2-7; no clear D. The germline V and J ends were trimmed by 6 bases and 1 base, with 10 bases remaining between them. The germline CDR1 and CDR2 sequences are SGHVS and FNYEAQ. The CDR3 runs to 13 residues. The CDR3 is CASRRAASYEQYF. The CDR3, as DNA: TGTGCCAGCAGGCGAGCCGCGTCCTACGAGCAGTACTTC. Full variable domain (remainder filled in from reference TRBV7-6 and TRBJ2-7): GAGVSQSPRYKVTKRGQDVALRCDPISGHVSLYWYRQALGQGPEFLTYFNYEAQQDKSGLPNDRFSAERPEGSISTLTIQRTEQRDSAMYRCASRRAASYEQYFGPGTRLTVT.

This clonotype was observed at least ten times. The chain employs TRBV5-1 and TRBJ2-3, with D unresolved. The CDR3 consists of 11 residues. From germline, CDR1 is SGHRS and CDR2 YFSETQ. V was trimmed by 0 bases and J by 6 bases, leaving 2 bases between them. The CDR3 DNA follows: TGCGCCAGCAGCTTGGTGGATACGCAGTATTTT. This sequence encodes CASSLVDTQYF.

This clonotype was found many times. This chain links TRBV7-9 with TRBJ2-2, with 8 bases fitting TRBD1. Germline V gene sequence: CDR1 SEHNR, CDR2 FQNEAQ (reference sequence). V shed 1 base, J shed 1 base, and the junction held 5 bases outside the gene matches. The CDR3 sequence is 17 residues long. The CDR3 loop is CASSLEVGTGNTGELFF. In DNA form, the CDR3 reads TGTGCCAGCAGCTTAGAAGTCGGGACAGGGAACACCGGGGAGCTGTTTTTT.

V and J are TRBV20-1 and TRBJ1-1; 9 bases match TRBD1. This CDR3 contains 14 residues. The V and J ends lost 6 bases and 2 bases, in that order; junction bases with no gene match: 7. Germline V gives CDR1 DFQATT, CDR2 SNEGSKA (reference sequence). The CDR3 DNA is TGCAGTGCAAAACCGGGACAGGGAAACACTGAAGCTTTCTTT. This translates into CSAKPGQGNTEAFF.

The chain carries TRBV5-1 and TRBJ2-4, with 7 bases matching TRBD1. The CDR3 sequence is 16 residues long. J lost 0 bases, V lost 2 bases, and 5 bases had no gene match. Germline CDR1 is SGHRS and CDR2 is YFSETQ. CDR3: CASSLQGTLAKNIQYF. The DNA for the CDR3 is TGCGCCAGCAGCTTACAGGGGACCTTAGCCAAAAACATTCAGTACTTC.

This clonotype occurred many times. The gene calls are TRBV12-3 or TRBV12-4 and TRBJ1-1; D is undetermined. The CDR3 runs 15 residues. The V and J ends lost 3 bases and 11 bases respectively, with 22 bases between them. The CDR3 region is CASSLVVEAGTGAFF. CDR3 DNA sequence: TGTGCCAGCAGTTTGGTGGTTGAAGCCGGAACTGGGGCTTTCTTT.

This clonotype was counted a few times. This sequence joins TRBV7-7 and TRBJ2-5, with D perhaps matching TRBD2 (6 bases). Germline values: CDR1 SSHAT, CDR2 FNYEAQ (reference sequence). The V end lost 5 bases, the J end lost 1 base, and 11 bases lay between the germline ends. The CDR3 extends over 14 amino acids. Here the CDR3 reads CASSPVEGQETQYF. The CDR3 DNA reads TGTGCCAGCAGCCCCGTGGAGGGCCAAGAGACCCAGTACTTC.

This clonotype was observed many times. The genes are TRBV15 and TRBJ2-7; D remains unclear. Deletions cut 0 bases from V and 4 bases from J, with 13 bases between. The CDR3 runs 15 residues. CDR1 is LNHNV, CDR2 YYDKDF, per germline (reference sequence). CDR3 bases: TGTGCCACCAGCAGAGACCGTTTTGGCCTATACGAGCAGTACTTC. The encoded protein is CATSRDRFGLYEQYF.

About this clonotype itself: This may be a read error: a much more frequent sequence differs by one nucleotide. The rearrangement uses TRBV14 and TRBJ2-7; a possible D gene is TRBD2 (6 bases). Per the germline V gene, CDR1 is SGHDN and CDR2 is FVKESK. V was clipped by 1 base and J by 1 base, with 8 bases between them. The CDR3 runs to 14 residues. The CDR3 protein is CASSQVRGSYEQYF. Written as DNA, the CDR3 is TGTGCCAGCAGCCAAGTCCGGGGGTCCTACGAGCAGTACTTC.

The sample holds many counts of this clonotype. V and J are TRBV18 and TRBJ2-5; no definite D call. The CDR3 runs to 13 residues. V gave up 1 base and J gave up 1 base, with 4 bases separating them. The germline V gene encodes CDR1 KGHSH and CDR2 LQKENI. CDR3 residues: CASSPQLQETQYF. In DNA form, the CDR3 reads TGTGCCAGCTCACCACAGCTCCAAGAGACCCAGTACTTC.

The CDR3 sequence is CASSQGTGGYTEAFF. The CDR3 region has the DNA TGTGCCAGCAGCCAGGGGACAGGGGGGTACACTGAAGCTTTCTTT. This chain joins TRBV3-1 and TRBJ1-1, with 11 positions matching TRBD1. This CDR3 is built from 15 residues. V was clipped by 3 bases and J by 3 bases; unmatched bases: 3. The germline gives CDR1 LGHDT, CDR2 YNNKEL (reference sequence).

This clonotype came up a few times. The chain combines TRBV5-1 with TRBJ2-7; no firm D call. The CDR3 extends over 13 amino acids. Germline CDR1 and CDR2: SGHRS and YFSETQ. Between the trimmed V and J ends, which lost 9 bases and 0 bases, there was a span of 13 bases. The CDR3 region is CATPPRDSYEQYF. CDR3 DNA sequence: TGCGCCACCCCCCCTAGGGACTCCTACGAGCAGTACTTC.

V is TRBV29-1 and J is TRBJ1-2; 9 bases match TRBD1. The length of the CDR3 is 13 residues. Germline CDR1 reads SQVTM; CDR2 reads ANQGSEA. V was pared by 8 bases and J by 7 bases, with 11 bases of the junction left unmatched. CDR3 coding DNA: TGCAGCATTCGAGGACAGGGGTTTGGTGGCTACACCTTC. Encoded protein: CSIRGQGFGGYTF.